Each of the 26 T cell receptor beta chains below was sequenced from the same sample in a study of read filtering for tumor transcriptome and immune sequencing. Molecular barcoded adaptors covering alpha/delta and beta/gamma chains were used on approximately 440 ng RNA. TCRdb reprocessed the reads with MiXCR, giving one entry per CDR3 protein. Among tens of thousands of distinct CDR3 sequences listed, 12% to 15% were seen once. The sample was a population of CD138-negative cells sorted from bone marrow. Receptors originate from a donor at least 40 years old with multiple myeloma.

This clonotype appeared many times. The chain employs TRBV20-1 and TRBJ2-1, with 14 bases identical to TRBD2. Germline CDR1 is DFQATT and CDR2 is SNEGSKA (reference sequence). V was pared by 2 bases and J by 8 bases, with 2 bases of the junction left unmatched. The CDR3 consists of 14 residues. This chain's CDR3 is CSARRLAGGYEQFF. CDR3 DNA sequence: TGCAGTGCTAGACGACTAGCGGGAGGGTATGAGCAGTTCTTC.

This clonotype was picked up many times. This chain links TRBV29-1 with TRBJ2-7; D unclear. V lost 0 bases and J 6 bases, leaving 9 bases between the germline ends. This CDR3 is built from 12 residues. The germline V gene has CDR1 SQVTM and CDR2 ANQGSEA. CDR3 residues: CSVEDQGSEQYF. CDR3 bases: TGCAGCGTTGAAGATCAAGGGTCCGAGCAGTACTTC.

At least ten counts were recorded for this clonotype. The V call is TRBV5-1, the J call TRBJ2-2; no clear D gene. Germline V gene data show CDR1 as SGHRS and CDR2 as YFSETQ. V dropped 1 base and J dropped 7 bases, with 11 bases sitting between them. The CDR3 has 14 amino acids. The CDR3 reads CASSLPGQHGELFF. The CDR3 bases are TGCGCCAGCAGCTTGCCCGGGCAGCACGGGGAGCTGTTTTTT. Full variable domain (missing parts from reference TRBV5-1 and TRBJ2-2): KAGVTQTPRYLIKTRGQQVTLSCSPISGHRSVSWYQQTPGQGLQFLFEYFSETQRNKGNFPGRFSGRQFSNSRSEMNVSTLELGDSALYLCASSLPGQHGELFFGEGSRLTVL.

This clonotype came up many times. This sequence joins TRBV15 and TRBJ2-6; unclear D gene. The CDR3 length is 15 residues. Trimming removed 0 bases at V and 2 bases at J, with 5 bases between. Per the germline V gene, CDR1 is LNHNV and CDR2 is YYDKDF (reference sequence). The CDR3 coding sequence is TGTGCCACCAGCAGAGATAAGGCTGGGGCCAACGTCCTGACTTTC. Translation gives CATSRDKAGANVLTF. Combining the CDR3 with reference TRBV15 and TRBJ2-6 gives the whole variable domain DAMVIQNPRYQVTQFGKPVTLSCSQTLNHNVMYWYQQKSSQAPKLLFHYYDKDFNNEADTPDNFQSRRPNTSFCFLDIRSPGLGDTAMYLCATSRDKAGANVLTFGAGSRLTVL.

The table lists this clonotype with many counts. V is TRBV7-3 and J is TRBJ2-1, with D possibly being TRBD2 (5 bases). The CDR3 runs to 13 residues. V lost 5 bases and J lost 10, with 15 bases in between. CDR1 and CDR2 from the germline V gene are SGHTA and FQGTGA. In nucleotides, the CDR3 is TGTGCCAGCAGCCCTACCTCAAGCGGAGAGCAGTTCTTC. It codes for CASSPTSSGEQFF.

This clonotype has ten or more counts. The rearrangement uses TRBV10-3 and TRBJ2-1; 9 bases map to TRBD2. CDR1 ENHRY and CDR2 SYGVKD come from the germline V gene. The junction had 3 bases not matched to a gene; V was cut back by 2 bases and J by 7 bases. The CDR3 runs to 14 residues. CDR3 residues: CAISEGLASNEQFF. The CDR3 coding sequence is TGTGCCATCAGTGAGGGACTAGCGTCGAATGAGCAGTTCTTC.

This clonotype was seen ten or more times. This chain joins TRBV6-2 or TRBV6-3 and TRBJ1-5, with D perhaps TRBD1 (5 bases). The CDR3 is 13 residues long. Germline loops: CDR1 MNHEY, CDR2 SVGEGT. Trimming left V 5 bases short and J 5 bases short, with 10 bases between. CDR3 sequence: CASSPDRYQPQHF. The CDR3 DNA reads TGTGCCAGCAGTCCCGACAGATATCAGCCCCAGCATTTT.

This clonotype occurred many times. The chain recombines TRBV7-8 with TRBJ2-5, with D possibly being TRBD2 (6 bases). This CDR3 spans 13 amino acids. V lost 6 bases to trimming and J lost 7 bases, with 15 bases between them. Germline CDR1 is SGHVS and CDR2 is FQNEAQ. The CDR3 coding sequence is TGTGCCAGCAGAGCTGGCCAAGCGGGGACCCAGTACTTC. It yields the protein CASRAGQAGTQYF.

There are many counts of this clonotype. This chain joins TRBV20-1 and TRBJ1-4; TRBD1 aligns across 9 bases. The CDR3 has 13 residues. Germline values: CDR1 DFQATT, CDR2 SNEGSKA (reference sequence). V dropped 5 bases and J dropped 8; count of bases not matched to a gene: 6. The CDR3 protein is CSAPGTGLEKLFF. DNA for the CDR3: TGCAGTGCTCCCGGGACAGGGTTGGAAAAACTGTTTTTT.

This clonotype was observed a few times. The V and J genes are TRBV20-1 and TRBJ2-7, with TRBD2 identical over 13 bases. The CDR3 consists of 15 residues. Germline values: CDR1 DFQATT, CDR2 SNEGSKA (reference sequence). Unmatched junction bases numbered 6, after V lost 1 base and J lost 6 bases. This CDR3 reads CSARAPGTSGIEQYF. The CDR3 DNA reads TGCAGTGCTAGAGCTCCCGGGACTAGCGGGATCGAGCAGTACTTC.

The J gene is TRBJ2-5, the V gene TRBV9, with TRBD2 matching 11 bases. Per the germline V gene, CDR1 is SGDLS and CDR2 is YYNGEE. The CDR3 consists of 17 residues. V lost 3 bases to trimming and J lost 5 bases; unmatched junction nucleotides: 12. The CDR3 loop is CASSAAHLAGGGETQYF. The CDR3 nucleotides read TGTGCCAGCAGCGCCGCCCACCTAGCGGGAGGAGGGGAGACCCAGTACTTC.

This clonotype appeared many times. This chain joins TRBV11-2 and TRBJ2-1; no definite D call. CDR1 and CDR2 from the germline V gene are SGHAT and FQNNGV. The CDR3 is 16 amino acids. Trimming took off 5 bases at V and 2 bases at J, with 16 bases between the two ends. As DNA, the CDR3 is TGTGCCAGCAGCGCCACCCCTCTAGGACCCTACAATGAGCAGTTCTTC. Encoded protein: CASSATPLGPYNEQFF.

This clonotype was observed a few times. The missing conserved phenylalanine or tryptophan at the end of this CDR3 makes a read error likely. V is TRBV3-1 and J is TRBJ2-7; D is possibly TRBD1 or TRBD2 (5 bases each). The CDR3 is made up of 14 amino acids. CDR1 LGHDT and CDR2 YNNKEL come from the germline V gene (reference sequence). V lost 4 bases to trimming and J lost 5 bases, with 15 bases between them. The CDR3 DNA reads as TGTGCCAGCAGCCGGCCGGGGCCCTCGAACGAGCAGTACATC. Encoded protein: CASSRPGPSNEQYI.

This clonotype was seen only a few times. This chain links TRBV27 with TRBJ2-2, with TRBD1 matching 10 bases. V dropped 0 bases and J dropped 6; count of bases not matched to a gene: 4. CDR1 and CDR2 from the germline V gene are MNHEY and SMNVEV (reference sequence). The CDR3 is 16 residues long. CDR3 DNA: TGTGCCAGCAGTTTATCCGACAGGGGGCTGTCCGGGGAGCTGTTTTTT. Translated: CASSLSDRGLSGELFF.

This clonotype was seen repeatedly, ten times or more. For the CDR3, the DNA is TGTGCCAGCGCTAGCGGGCAGAGCCAGCCCCAGCATTTT. Amino acids: CASASGQSQPQHF. This chain connects TRBV7-9 to TRBJ1-5; D gene ambiguous. V was cut by 8 bases and J by 7 bases, with 15 bases left in between. This CDR3 is 13 amino acids long. Germline CDR1 and CDR2: SEHNR and FQNEAQ (reference sequence).

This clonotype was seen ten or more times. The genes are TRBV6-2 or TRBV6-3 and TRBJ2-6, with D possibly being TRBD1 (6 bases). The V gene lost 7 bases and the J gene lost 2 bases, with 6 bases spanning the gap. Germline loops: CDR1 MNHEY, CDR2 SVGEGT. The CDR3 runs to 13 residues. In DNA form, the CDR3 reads TGTGCCAGCAACAGGGCTGGGGCCAACGTCCTGACTTTC. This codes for CASNRAGANVLTF.

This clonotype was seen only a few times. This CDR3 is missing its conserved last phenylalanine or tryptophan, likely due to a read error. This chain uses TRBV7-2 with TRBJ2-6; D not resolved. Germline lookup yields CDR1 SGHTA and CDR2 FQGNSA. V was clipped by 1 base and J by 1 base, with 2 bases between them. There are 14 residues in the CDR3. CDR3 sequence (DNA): TGTGCCAGCAGCTTAGTATCTGGGGCCAACGTCCTGACTTCC. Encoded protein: CASSLVSGANVLTS.

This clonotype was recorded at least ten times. The CDR3 DNA follows: TGTGCCAGCAGTCCAAGGCCTAGCGGGAGGGATGAGCAGTTCTTC. Its protein is CASSPRPSGRDEQFF. The chain joins TRBV12-3 or TRBV12-4 to TRBJ2-1; 12 bases fit TRBD2. Germline trimming cut 5 bases from V and 8 bases from J; bases unmatched to any gene: 7. CDR3 size: 15 residues.

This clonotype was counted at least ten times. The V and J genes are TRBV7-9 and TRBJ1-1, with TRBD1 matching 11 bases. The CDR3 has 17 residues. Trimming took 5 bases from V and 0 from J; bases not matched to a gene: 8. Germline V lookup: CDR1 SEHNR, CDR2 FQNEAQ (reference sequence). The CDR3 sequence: CASSRRDRGEMNTEAFF. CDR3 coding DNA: TGTGCCAGCAGCCGCAGGGACAGGGGGGAGATGAACACTGAAGCTTTCTTT.

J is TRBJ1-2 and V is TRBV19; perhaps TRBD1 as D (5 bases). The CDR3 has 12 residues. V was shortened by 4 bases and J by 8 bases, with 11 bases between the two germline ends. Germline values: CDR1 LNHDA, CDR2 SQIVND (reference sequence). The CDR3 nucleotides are TGTGCCAGTAGTAGGGGGAATGGCGGCTACACCTTC. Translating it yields CASSRGNGGYTF.

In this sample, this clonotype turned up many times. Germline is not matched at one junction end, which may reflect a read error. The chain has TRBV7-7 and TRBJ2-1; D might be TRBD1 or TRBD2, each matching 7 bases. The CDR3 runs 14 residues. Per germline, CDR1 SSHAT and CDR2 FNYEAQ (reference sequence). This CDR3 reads CASSQGGSYNEQFF. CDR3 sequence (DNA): TGTGCTAGCAGCCAGGGGGGGTCCTACAATGAGCAGTTCTTC.

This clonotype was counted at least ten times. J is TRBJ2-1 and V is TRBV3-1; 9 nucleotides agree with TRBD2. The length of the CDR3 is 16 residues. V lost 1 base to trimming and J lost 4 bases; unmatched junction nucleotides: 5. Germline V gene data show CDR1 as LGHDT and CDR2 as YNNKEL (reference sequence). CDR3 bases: TGTGCCAGCAGCCAAGGGGGTAGCGGGGGATACAATGAGCAGTTCTTC. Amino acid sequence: CASSQGGSGGYNEQFF.

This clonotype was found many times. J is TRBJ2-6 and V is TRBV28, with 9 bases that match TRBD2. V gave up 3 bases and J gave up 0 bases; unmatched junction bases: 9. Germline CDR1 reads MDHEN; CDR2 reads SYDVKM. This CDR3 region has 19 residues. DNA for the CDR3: TGTGCCAGCAGTTTTCCACCGGCGGGGGGGAGCTCTGGGGCCAACGTCCTGACTTTC. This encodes CASSFPPAGGSSGANVLTF.

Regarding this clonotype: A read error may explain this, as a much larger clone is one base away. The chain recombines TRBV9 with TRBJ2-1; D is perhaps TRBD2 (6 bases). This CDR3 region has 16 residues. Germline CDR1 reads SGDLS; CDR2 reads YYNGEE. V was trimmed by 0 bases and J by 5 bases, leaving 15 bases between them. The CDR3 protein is CASSVGRGGSHNEQFF. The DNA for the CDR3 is TGTGCCAGCAGCGTAGGGAGGGGCGGTAGCCACAATGAGCAGTTCTTC. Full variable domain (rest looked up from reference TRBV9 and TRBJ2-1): DSGVTQTPKHLITATGQRVTLRCSPRSGDLSVYWYQQSLDQGLQFLIQYYNGEERAKGNILERFSAQQFPDLHSELNLSSLELGDSALYFCASSVGRGGSHNEQFFGPGTRLTVL.

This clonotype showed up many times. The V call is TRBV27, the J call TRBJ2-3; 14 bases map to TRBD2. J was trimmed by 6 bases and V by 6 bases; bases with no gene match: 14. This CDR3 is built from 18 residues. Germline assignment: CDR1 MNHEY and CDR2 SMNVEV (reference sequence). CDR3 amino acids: CASSPFGLAGGGVDTQYF. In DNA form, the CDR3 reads TGTGCCAGCAGCCCATTCGGACTAGCGGGAGGAGGAGTGGATACGCAGTATTTT.

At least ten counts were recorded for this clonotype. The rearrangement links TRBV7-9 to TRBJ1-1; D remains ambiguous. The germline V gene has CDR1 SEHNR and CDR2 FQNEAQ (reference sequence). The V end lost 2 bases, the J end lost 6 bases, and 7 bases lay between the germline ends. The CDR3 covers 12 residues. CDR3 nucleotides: TGTGCCAGCAGCTTACCCGACTCTGAAGCTTTCTTT. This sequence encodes CASSLPDSEAFF.